This entry features one TCR beta chain sequence. Its antigen is not known. The CDR3 sequence is 15 residues long. The germline gives CDR1 MNHNS, CDR2 SASEGT. J was trimmed by 3 bases and V by 5 bases; bases with no gene match: 3. The data derive from a study of beta chain features in type 1 diabetes. General study results and limits: TCRB CDR3s from Type 1 diabetes patients were moderately but significantly shorter in all four CD4+ subsets.

The investigators reverse transcribed all of the isolated RNA, so they sequenced expressed TCRB transcripts. The repertoire was sequenced with immunoSEQ multiplex PCR; TCRdb's copy has only in-frame clones and lacks some. The sample contains over 15,000 clones, approximately 55% of which appear only once. The V and J genes are TRBV6-1 and TRBJ2-3; 12 bases agree with TRBD2. This clonotype was obtained from a woman aged 18-29 years in good health. The sequencing sample was made of stem cell memory CD4+ T cells from blood. The CDR3 reads CASSSTSGSTDTQYF. The CDR3 DNA sequence: TGTGCCAGCAGTTCGACTAGCGGGAGTACAGATACGCAGTATTTT.